This TCR beta chain originates from a study of radiation and T cells in renal cell carcinoma (dated by TCRdb to 2019 to 2021). A note on the overall study: Samples were obtained from a clinical trial, in which 15 Gy stereotactic body radiation therapy was delivered to primary renal cell carcinomas and nephrectomy was performed 4 weeks later. Across all 50 or so samples, 4,016,671 unique CDR3 nucleotide sequences, encoding 2,658,974 unique CDR3 amino acid sequences, were identified. A total of approximately 53 samples underwent TCR beta sequencing, made up of some 26 tumors and around 27 peripheral blood samples.

TCR beta libraries were generated from genomic DNA with the immunoSEQ kit, following the manufacturer's recommendations. Library preparation used a first multiplex PCR with proprietary primers, then a second PCR adding unique barcodes, with bead cleanups after each round. Each sample batch included a kit-provided positive control reaction and a negative control reaction. The final libraries were assessed on an Agilent 4200 TapeStation D1000 ScreenTape, pooled by volume, and quantified by qPCR. Sequencing was performed on an Illumina NextSeq500 using a MidOutput 150-cycle cartridge, with 156 Read1 cycles, 15 Index1 cycles, and the kit custom primers. The pooled library was loaded at approximately 1 pM, with a roughly 21% PhiX control spiked in. Per the original workflow: The vendor-processed data were analyzed in R, and a clonotype was defined as all T cells that share the same CDR3 nucleotide sequence. For clone abundance analyses, frequencies were normalized to the 10,000 most abundant clones in each sample. Before analysis, public T cell clones were removed, and these numbered fewer than six per sample on average. A difference in abundance of at least 32-fold between compartments was used to define tumor-enriched and baseline blood-enriched clonotypes. Clonotypes expanded or contracted between blood time points were identified with a beta-binomial differential abundance model. Tumor-blood repertoire similarity was measured with the Baroni-Urbani and Buser coefficient, and group comparisons used two-tailed Wilcoxon tests in R. Drawn from immuneACCESS, this table holds only the in-frame rearrangements with V and J called that TCRdb kept. Clones are partly lost; checked studies trace under half to an unresolved V gene and leave the rest unexplained. D and trimming come from the DNA, and the V and J calls and clone size come from that table. This sample lists more than 65,000 clones; just over 85% were detected once. The ten largest clonotypes hold more than 20% of the sample.

This clone was seen more than once but under ten times. The antigen it recognizes is unknown. No base quality values were provided; no much bigger clone lies one nucleotide off. Reading the germline V gene gives CDR1 SGHAT and CDR2 FQNNGV. From the cysteine up to the phenylalanine, the CDR3 has a length of 14 residues. CDR3 DNA only is kept here, 42 bases in frame from base 1. At the junction V is shortened by 5 bases and J by 7 bases, with 14 bases in between. The intended sense of this specimen's time point label: blood 2 weeks post-SBRT. The sample's treatment or condition, from its label and the paper: 15 Gy SBRT to primary tumor, nephrectomy 4 weeks later. To follow tumor-enriched clonotypes, serial peripheral blood was collected from radiation-treated patients at baseline and at 2 weeks and 4 weeks after SBRT. All patients had renal cell carcinoma with clear cell pathology. Genomic DNA for TCR sequencing was prepared using the QIAamp DNA Blood Mini Kit (Qiagen). Samples were included in the analyses only if all quality control checks were passed.

Beyond this particular receptor, the publication reports: An increase in top tumor clonotypes in blood was observed from baseline to 2 weeks post-radiation, followed by contraction by 4 weeks, which was taken to suggest transient expansion of tumor-resident clones. Because no pretreatment tumor biopsies were available, whether clonotypes were present in the tumor at baseline could not be determined. Effects of radiation dose or scheduling on the TCR repertoire could not be addressed with the single-armed trial design. Dynamics of the blood repertoire were not tracked past 4 weeks after treatment.

The rearranged chain carries TRBV11-2 and TRBJ1-4, and perhaps TRBD1 as D gene, on 6 matching bases. This receptor was taken from a woman between 45 and 60 years old with renal cell carcinoma. This sample comprised blood, obtained from a patient whose treatment included radiotherapy and nephrectomy. The DNA reads as follows: TGTGCCAGCAGCCCCGACAGGTTGGGTGAAAAACTGTTTTTT. Its amino acids are CASSPDRLGEKLFF.